The next 20 T cell receptor beta chains were all read from a single sample in a study of T cell repertoires in cytomegalovirus infection. No antigens are known for them. TCRdb redid the calling of the reads with MiXCR, one entry per CDR3 protein. The data show fewer than 650,000 distinct CDR3 sequences, 40% seen once. The specimen comprised cultured PBMCs, sampled from culture after CMV antigen stimulation. The receptors shown here come from a human donor in good health (CMV status not recorded). Some clones in this sample may be carry-over from other donors' samples.

This clonotype was counted only a few times. This chain links TRBV12-3 or TRBV12-4 with TRBJ2-3; perhaps D is TRBD1 or TRBD2 (5 bases each). Trimming left V 2 bases short and J 4 bases short, with 13 bases between. The CDR3 spans 15 residues. CDR3 sequence: CASSLLGMGADTQYF. The CDR3 DNA is TGTGCCAGCAGTTTATTAGGAATGGGGGCAGATACGCAGTATTTT.

This clonotype was counted at least ten times. CDR3 region: CASSLYSGTGNTEAFF. For the CDR3, the DNA is TGTGCCAGCAGCCTTTACTCCGGGACAGGGAACACTGAAGCTTTCTTT. The rearrangement uses TRBV7-6 and TRBJ1-1; TRBD1 aligns across 8 bases. There are 16 residues in the CDR3. After removal of 5 bases from V and 1 base from J, the junction contained 9 bases not matched to a gene. The germline gives CDR1 SGHVS, CDR2 FNYEAQ. Variable domain in full (rest from reference TRBV7-6 and TRBJ1-1): GAGVSQSPRYKVTKRGQDVALRCDPISGHVSLYWYRQALGQGPEFLTYFNYEAQQDKSGLPNDRFSAERPEGSISTLTIQRTEQRDSAMYRCASSLYSGTGNTEAFFGQGTRLTVV.

In this sample, this clonotype turned up many times. The chain carries TRBV7-2 and TRBJ2-7, with unresolved D. Germline values: CDR1 SGHTA, CDR2 FQGNSA. V lost 4 bases and J 3 bases, leaving 13 bases between the germline ends. The CDR3 has 14 amino acids. Written as DNA, the CDR3 is TGTGCCAGCAGCTCCTCTTGGGCGGTCTACGAGCAGTACTTC. Translation gives CASSSSWAVYEQYF.

This clonotype has ten or more counts. The chain employs TRBV29-1 and TRBJ2-7; 7 bases map to TRBD1. V lost 7 bases to trimming and J lost 9 bases; unmatched junction nucleotides: 15. Germline V gene data show CDR1 as SQVTM and CDR2 as ANQGSEA. The CDR3 is made up of 13 amino acids. Here the CDR3 reads CSAVGTVESGQYF. The CDR3 bases are TGCAGCGCCGTAGGGACAGTGGAAAGTGGGCAGTACTTC.

The rearrangement joins TRBV29-1 to TRBJ1-1; TRBD1 agrees at 9 bases. CDR1 is SQVTM, CDR2 ANQGSEA, per germline. This CDR3 is built from 12 residues. The V gene end was trimmed by 5 bases and the J gene end by 10 bases; junction bases not matched to a gene: 8. The DNA for the CDR3 is TGCAGCGTTTCACAGGGGGCCCCGGGAGCTTTCTTT. Its translation: CSVSQGAPGAFF.

This chain joins TRBV5-6 and TRBJ2-1; tentatively, D is TRBD1 (5 bases). This CDR3 region has 15 residues. Trimming took 4 bases from V and 5 from J, leaving 16 bases between them. CDR1 SGHDT and CDR2 YYEEEE come from the germline V gene. CDR3 loop: CASSRQTLDDNEQFF. The CDR3 nucleotides read TGTGCCAGCAGCCGACAGACCCTGGACGACAATGAGCAGTTCTTC.

The rearrangement joins TRBV19 to TRBJ2-2; D is ambiguous. The CDR3 consists of 12 residues. CDR1 LNHDA and CDR2 SQIVND come from the germline V gene (reference sequence). V was shortened by 6 bases and J by 4 bases, with 6 bases between the two germline ends. CDR3 loop: CASRDRTGELFF. The CDR3, as DNA: TGTGCCAGTAGGGATCGCACCGGGGAGCTGTTTTTT.

This clonotype has only a few counts. The gene calls are TRBV7-2 and TRBJ1-6; TRBD1 matches 10 bases. J gave up 8 bases and V 5 bases, and 6 bases lay outside the gene matches. CDR1 is SGHTA and CDR2 is FQGNSA in the germline V gene. The CDR3 spans 15 residues. The CDR3 DNA reads TGTGCCAGCAGCCCGACAGGGGGCGGGGATTCACCCCTCCACTTT. Protein sequence: CASSPTGGGDSPLHF.

This clonotype was seen only a few times. J is TRBJ1-4 and V is TRBV7-7; 8 bases map to TRBD1. This CDR3 is built from 15 residues. The V and J ends lost 5 bases and 3 bases, in that order; junction bases with no gene match: 5. Per the germline V gene, CDR1 is SSHAT and CDR2 is FNYEAQ (reference sequence). The DNA of the CDR3 is TGTGCCAGCAGCCCCCGGACAGGGCCTAATGAAAAACTGTTTTTT. Translation gives CASSPRTGPNEKLFF.

This clonotype was observed at least ten times. The chain couples TRBV7-8 to TRBJ1-5, with D perhaps TRBD1 (6 bases). Germline CDR1 reads SGHVS; CDR2 reads FQNEAQ. Trimming cost V 6 bases and J 0 bases, with 15 bases left between them. The length of the CDR3 is 16 residues. CDR3 DNA: TGTGCCAGCAGTAAAGGGGGGATAGCTAGCAATCAGCCCCAGCATTTT. It yields the protein CASSKGGIASNQPQHF.

The chain is built from TRBV5-6 and TRBJ2-1; TRBD2 agrees at 8 bases. Germline-derived CDR1 and CDR2 are SGHDT and YYEEEE. With V trimmed by 4 bases and J by 8 bases, 17 bases remained unmatched. This CDR3 has 17 amino acids. The CDR3 sequence: CASSRPRLALVGHEQFF. The CDR3 nucleotides are TGTGCCAGCAGCCGACCACGACTAGCGCTGGTGGGGCATGAGCAGTTCTTC. The whole variable domain, filled in from reference TRBV5-6 and TRBJ2-1, reads DAGVTQSPTHLIKTRGQQVTLRCSPKSGHDTVSWYQQALGQGPQFIFQYYEEEERQRGNFPDRFSGHQFPNYSSELNVNALLLGDSALYLCASSRPRLALVGHEQFFGPGTRLTVL.

This clonotype was detected many times. This sequence joins TRBV7-2 and TRBJ2-3; D possibly corresponds to TRBD2 (5 bases). In germline, CDR1 is SGHTA, CDR2 FQGNSA. Trimming left V 4 bases short and J 3 bases short, with 11 bases between. The CDR3 is 14 amino acids. For the CDR3, the DNA is TGTGCCAGCAGCTCACGACGGGGAACAGATACGCAGTATTTT. Encoded protein: CASSSRRGTDTQYF.

In this sample, this clonotype turned up once. The V and J genes are TRBV24-1 and TRBJ2-5, with no clear D. The germline V and J ends were trimmed by 3 bases and 2 bases, with 9 bases remaining between them. Germline loops: CDR1 KGHDR, CDR2 SFDVKD. There are 14 residues in the CDR3. CDR3 sequence reads: CATSDPTEQETQYF. As DNA, the CDR3 is TGTGCCACCAGTGATCCGACGGAACAAGAGACCCAGTACTTC.

The chain employs TRBV7-2 and TRBJ2-1; D is perhaps TRBD2 (5 bases). Trimming removed 4 bases at V and 0 bases at J, with 10 bases between. Germline V gene data show CDR1 as SGHTA and CDR2 as FQGNSA. The CDR3 runs 15 residues. In DNA, the CDR3 is TGTGCCAGCAGCTATAGCGTAAGCTCCTACAATGAGCAGTTCTTC. Protein: CASSYSVSSYNEQFF. Using reference TRBV7-2 and TRBJ2-1 for the parts outside the CDR3, the full variable domain is GAGVSQSPSNKVTEKGKDVELRCDPISGHTALYWYRQSLGQGLEFLIYFQGNSAPDKSGLPSDRFSAERTGGSVSTLTIQRTQQEDSAVYLCASSYSVSSYNEQFFGPGTRLTVL.

This clonotype was counted at least ten times. The V call is TRBV7-2, the J call TRBJ2-3; 11 bases line up with TRBD2. Germline CDR1 SGHTA, CDR2 FQGNSA. V gave up 5 bases and J gave up 7 bases; unmatched junction bases: 8. The CDR3 length is 15 residues. The CDR3 is CASSLTSGVPNTQYF. CDR3 nucleotide sequence: TGTGCCAGCAGCCTGACTAGCGGGGTTCCGAATACGCAGTATTTT.

The chain couples TRBV7-9 to TRBJ1-2; 7 bases are a match to TRBD1. Germline CDR1 and CDR2: SEHNR and FQNEAQ (reference sequence). CDR3 length: 14 residues. After removal of 4 bases from V and 2 bases from J, the junction contained 4 bases not matched to a gene. CDR3 loop: CASSSGGLNYGYTF. CDR3 DNA sequence: TGTGCCAGCAGCTCAGGGGGATTGAACTATGGCTACACCTTC.

This sequence joins TRBV7-6 and TRBJ1-1; D perhaps matches TRBD1 (5 bases). There are 15 residues in the CDR3. Germline V gene sequence: CDR1 SGHVS, CDR2 FNYEAQ. V lost 5 bases to trimming and J lost 1 base, with 14 bases between them. The CDR3, as DNA: TGTGCCAGCAGCCGCCACGGGGGGGAGAACACTGAAGCTTTCTTT. Translation: CASSRHGGENTEAFF.

J is TRBJ1-2 and V is TRBV7-2; 10 nucleotides align to TRBD1. J gave up 7 bases and V 6 bases, and 11 bases lay outside the gene matches. The CDR3 extends over 15 amino acids. The germline CDR1 and CDR2 sequences are SGHTA and FQGNSA. In nucleotides, the CDR3 is TGTGCCAGCAGGTCAACGCCGGGACAGGGGATTGGCTACACCTTC. This encodes CASRSTPGQGIGYTF.

This clonotype was picked up many times. The chain links TRBV7-2 to TRBJ1-6; 8 bases are a match to TRBD1. This CDR3 is 13 amino acids long. Germline V CDR1 and CDR2: SGHTA, FQGNSA. V shed 3 bases and J 8 bases; nucleotides not matched to a gene: 0. The CDR3, as DNA: TGTGCCAGCAGCTTGGACAGGGATTCACCCCTCCACTTT. Translating it yields CASSLDRDSPLHF.

This clonotype was observed a handful of times. The rearrangement joins TRBV6-1 to TRBJ1-3; D uncertain. Trimming cost V 6 bases and J 1 base, with 10 bases left between them. CDR1 is MNHNS and CDR2 is SASEGT in the germline V gene. There are 14 residues in the CDR3. CDR3 sequence: CASRPAGSGNTIYF. The DNA for the CDR3 is TGTGCCAGCAGGCCCGCCGGGTCTGGAAACACCATATATTTT.